This TCR beta chain was documented in a study of blood T cell repertoires in COVID-19. Study background: Acute and convalescent COVID-19 samples came from the United States, Italy and Spain. PBMCs, B-cell-depleted T cells, or T cells provided the cDNA or gDNA that made up the material.

As handled by the study authors: Amplifying reference gene primers gave estimates of nucleated cell counts. Clones were read by immunoSEQ multiplex PCR, and TCRdb kept only the in-frame ones, dropping some. That table is the source of V, J and clone size, and D and trimming were worked out from the DNA. The repertoire holds around 450,000 clones, with 75% to 90% as singletons. CDR1 and CDR2 (germline): SGHRS, YFSETQ. The CDR3 runs 14 residues. Deletions cut 1 base from V and 7 bases from J, with 11 bases between. The receptor's source is a woman in her twenties or thirties with acute or convalescent COVID-19. Sample: peripheral blood. The chain is built from TRBV5-1 and TRBJ1-4; no definite D call. The CDR3 DNA is TGCGCCAGCAGCTTGCCTCGGGAAGGTGAAAAACTGTTTTTT. Encoded protein: CASSLPREGEKLFF.